This TCR beta chain was obtained from a study of kidney transplant recipient with SARS-CoV-2 infection. The CDR3 spans 13 residues. Deletions cut 2 bases from V and 9 bases from J, with 14 bases between. The germline V gene has CDR1 SGHNT and CDR2 YYREEE (reference sequence). MiXCR was run by TCRdb on the reads, yielding one entry per CDR3 protein. This table has 200,000 to 250,000 distinct CDR3 sequences, 29% appearing once. The sequence was collected from a male patient in his thirties who had COVID-19 and was a kidney transplant recipient. Some T cells here may be from the graft donor. The sequencing used a blood sample, collected at baseline and on roughly day 110 from a kidney transplant recipient. The rearrangement links TRBV5-4 to TRBJ1-1; D gene ambiguous. CDR3 protein: CASSFPADSKAFF. The CDR3 DNA reads TGTGCCAGCAGCTTCCCAGCGGACTCTAAAGCTTTCTTT.